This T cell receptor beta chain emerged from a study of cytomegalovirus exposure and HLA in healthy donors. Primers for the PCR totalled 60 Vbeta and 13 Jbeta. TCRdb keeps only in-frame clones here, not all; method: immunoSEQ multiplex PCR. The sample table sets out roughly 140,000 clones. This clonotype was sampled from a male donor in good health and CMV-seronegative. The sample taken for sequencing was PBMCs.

CDR3: CAWRRSGYTDTQYF. The CDR3, as DNA: TGTGCCTGGAGGCGTAGCGGCTACACAGATACGCAGTATTTT. The V and J genes are TRBV30 and TRBJ2-3, with a weak D call TRBD2 (6 bases). The germline V and J ends were trimmed by 3 bases and 2 bases, with 12 bases remaining between them. The CDR3 is 14 amino acids. Germline V gene lookup returns CDR1 GTSNPN and CDR2 SVGIG (reference sequence). Based on the CDR3 plus reference TRBV30 and TRBJ2-3, the full variable domain is SQTIHQWPATLVQPVGSPLSLECTVEGTSNPNLYWYRQAAGRGLQLLFYSVGIGQISSEVPQNLSASRPQDRQFILSSKKLLLSDSGFYLCAWRRSGYTDTQYFGPGTRLTVL.